This entry lists 32 T cell receptor beta chains sequenced from one sample in a study of T cells in Graves' hyperthyroidism and ophthalmopathy. Amplified TCR beta CDR3 regions came from RNA transcripts. A set of HTBI primers served as the primers for a first-round RT-PCR of the TCR CDR3. MiXCR, applied by TCRdb to the multiplex PCR reads, yields one record per CDR3 protein. The repertoire has 250,000 to 400,000 distinct CDR3 sequences, approximately 14% of them found once; the top ten carry 34%. Sequenced input: blood. All receptors derive from a woman in her thirties or forties with Graves' ophthalmopathy.

This clonotype was observed a handful of times. The chain recombines TRBV30 with TRBJ2-1; TRBD1 matches at 8 bases. V lost 1 base and J lost 10; bases outside the gene matches: 3. Looked up from germline, CDR1 is GTSNPN and CDR2 is SVGIG (reference sequence). The CDR3 consists of 12 residues. The CDR3 protein is CAWSAGDREQFF. The CDR3, as DNA: TGTGCCTGGAGTGCAGGGGACAGGGAGCAGTTCTTC.

This clonotype was found a few times. J is TRBJ2-7 and V is TRBV3-1, with D perhaps matching TRBD2 (6 bases). V shed 1 base and J shed 0 bases, with 10 bases lying between them. This CDR3 region has 15 residues. The germline V gene encodes CDR1 LGHDT and CDR2 YNNKEL (reference sequence). CDR3 DNA sequence: TGTGCCAGCAGCCAAGGCCCCGGGAGCTCCTACGAGCAGTACTTC. Translating gives CASSQGPGSSYEQYF.

The chain uses TRBV14 and TRBJ2-3; TRBD2 matches at 10 bases. V trimming: 0 bases; J trimming: 2 bases; junction bases outside the gene matches: 8. The CDR3 is 18 residues long. In germline, CDR1 is SGHDN, CDR2 FVKESK. The CDR3 coding sequence is TGTGCCAGCAGCCAAGAATGGGATCTAGCGGGAGACACAGATACGCAGTATTTT. This sequence encodes CASSQEWDLAGDTDTQYF.

This clonotype was recorded many times. The rearrangement joins TRBV20-1 to TRBJ2-3; D is tentatively TRBD1 or TRBD2 (6 bases each). The CDR3 extends over 16 amino acids. Germline V gives CDR1 DFQATT, CDR2 SNEGSKA (reference sequence). Trimming removed 0 bases from V and 4 bases from J, with 17 bases in between. The CDR3 sequence: CSAREGVAAGADTQYF. The DNA of the CDR3 is TGCAGTGCTAGAGAAGGAGTAGCGGCAGGGGCAGATACGCAGTATTTT.

In regard to this clonotype: A much larger clone lies a single base off, so this may be a read error. The chain carries TRBV5-6 and TRBJ2-3; 8 bases are a match to TRBD1. The junction had 8 bases not matched to a gene; V was cut back by 0 bases and J by 8 bases. Germline-derived CDR1 and CDR2 are SGHDT and YYEEEE. The CDR3 loop spans 15 amino acids. The CDR3 DNA sequence: TGTGCCAGCAGCTTGGTCGGGACAGGTGGTGGTACGCAGTATTTT. Amino acids: CASSLVGTGGGTQYF.

This clonotype occurred many times. The V and J genes are TRBV28 and TRBJ1-5; a possible D gene is TRBD1 (6 bases). Germline values: CDR1 MDHEN, CDR2 SYDVKM. V was trimmed by 4 bases and J by 3 bases, leaving 13 bases between them. This CDR3 is built from 15 residues. Here the CDR3 reads CASSSRRQDNQPQHF. The CDR3 DNA reads TGTGCCAGCAGTTCTCGTAGACAGGACAATCAGCCCCAGCATTTT.

This clonotype has only a few counts. The chain has TRBV7-6 and TRBJ1-1, with D possibly being TRBD1 (6 bases). Trimming removed 2 bases at V and 1 base at J, with 11 bases between. The germline CDR1 and CDR2 sequences are SGHVS and FNYEAQ. The CDR3 contains 15 residues. CDR3 amino acids: CASSLRGGKNTEAFF. CDR3 DNA: TGTGCCAGCAGCTTAAGGGGGGGAAAGAACACTGAAGCTTTCTTT.

The V gene is TRBV6-1, the J gene TRBJ1-5; 8 bases are a match to TRBD1. CDR1 is MNHNS, CDR2 SASEGT, per germline. The CDR3 extends over 15 amino acids. V dropped 4 bases and J dropped 2; count of bases not matched to a gene: 4. In nucleotides, the CDR3 is TGTGCCAGCAGTGCCCTGACAGGGGGCAATCAGCCCCAGCATTTT. It encodes CASSALTGGNQPQHF.

This clonotype was recorded many times. The V gene is TRBV24-1, the J gene TRBJ2-5, with D maybe TRBD1 (6 bases). CDR1 is KGHDR and CDR2 is SFDVKD in the germline V gene. Deletions cut 2 bases from V and 5 bases from J, with 14 bases between. There are 15 residues in the CDR3. The CDR3, as DNA: TGTGCCACCAGTGATTCCTTGGGGGCAGGGGAGACCCAGTACTTC. Amino acids: CATSDSLGAGETQYF.

This clonotype has only a few counts. The rearrangement joins TRBV29-1 to TRBJ2-5, with unresolved D. Germline CDR1 and CDR2: SQVTM and ANQGSEA. V dropped 6 bases and J dropped 8 bases, with 10 bases sitting between them. The CDR3 is 10 residues long. For the CDR3, the DNA is TGCAGCGTCACCGTCCCAACCCAGTACTTC. Translating it yields CSVTVPTQYF.

This clonotype was picked up many times. The genes are TRBV19 and TRBJ1-1; no firm D call. V was trimmed by 2 bases and J by 0 bases, leaving 4 bases between them. Germline assignment: CDR1 LNHDA and CDR2 SQIVND (reference sequence). CDR3 size: 13 residues. The CDR3 spells CASSITMNTEAFF. CDR3 DNA sequence: TGTGCCAGTAGTATAACTATGAACACTGAAGCTTTCTTT.

This clonotype was counted many times. The V gene is TRBV28, the J gene TRBJ2-1; D gene uncertain. CDR1 MDHEN and CDR2 SYDVKM come from the germline V gene. The CDR3 loop spans 15 amino acids. Trimming removed 7 bases at V and 0 bases at J, with 13 bases between. CDR3 sequence reads: CASTETVSSYNEQFF. CDR3 bases: TGTGCCAGCACCGAGACCGTCAGCTCCTACAATGAGCAGTTCTTC.

The chain carries TRBV9 and TRBJ1-6, with TRBD1 identical over 7 bases. CDR3 length: 16 amino acids. The V gene's germline CDR1 is SGDLS and CDR2 YYNGEE. V dropped 4 bases and J dropped 7; count of bases not matched to a gene: 11. As DNA, the CDR3 is TGTGCCAGCAGCAAGCTACAGGGGATGGAAAATTCACCCCTCCACTTT. This codes for CASSKLQGMENSPLHF.

With regard to this clonotype: A much larger clone differs from this one at a single base, so this may be a read error. V and J are TRBV6-1 and TRBJ2-3; possibly TRBD2 for D (6 bases). This CDR3 has 13 amino acids. Per germline, CDR1 MNHNS and CDR2 SASEGT. CDR3 sequence (DNA): TGTGCCAGCAGTGATCCGGGGGAAGATACGCGGTATTTT. Translation gives CASSDPGEDTRYF.

This clonotype was observed many times. The chain links TRBV14 to TRBJ1-2, with unresolved D. Trimming stripped 2 bases from V and 2 bases from J, with 15 bases between. Germline CDR1 and CDR2: SGHDN and FVKESK. CDR3 length: 16 amino acids. CDR3 amino acids: CASSQYVGGDNYGYTF. As DNA, the CDR3 is TGTGCCAGCAGCCAATACGTCGGAGGCGACAACTATGGCTACACCTTC.

This clonotype showed up many times. The chain has TRBV7-9 and TRBJ1-1, with D tentatively TRBD1 (5 bases). There are 15 residues in the CDR3. Deletions cut 0 bases from V and 0 bases from J, with 8 bases between. Germline V gene sequence: CDR1 SEHNR, CDR2 FQNEAQ (reference sequence). As DNA, the CDR3 is TGTGCCAGCAGCTTAGCCAGACAGTTGAACACTGAAGCTTTCTTT. Amino acid sequence: CASSLARQLNTEAFF. Full variable domain (outside the CDR3, taken from reference TRBV7-9 and TRBJ1-1): DTGVSQNPRHKITKRGQNVTFRCDPISEHNRLYWYRQTLGQGPEFLTYFQNEAQLEKSRLLSDRFSAERPKGSFSTLEIQRTEQGDSAMYLCASSLARQLNTEAFFGQGTRLTVV.

The genes are TRBV14 and TRBJ2-7; 12 bases are shared with TRBD2. This CDR3 has 17 amino acids. The ends lost 4 bases at V and 0 bases at J; junction bases unmatched: 7. Germline-derived CDR1 and CDR2 are SGHDN and FVKESK. CDR3 in amino acids: CASSRSLAGGPSYEQYF. The CDR3 coding sequence is TGTGCCAGCAGCCGTTCACTAGCGGGAGGCCCCTCCTACGAGCAGTACTTC.

The rearrangement joins TRBV24-1 to TRBJ1-1; D not certain. The CDR3 totals 13 residues. Germline V gene data show CDR1 as KGHDR and CDR2 as SFDVKD. V was cut by 7 bases and J by 6 bases, with 14 bases left in between. The CDR3 loop is CATRGNNNAEAFF. The CDR3 DNA is TGTGCCACCAGGGGTAACAATAACGCTGAAGCTTTCTTT.

This clonotype was recorded at least ten times. This rearrangement joins TRBV19 to TRBJ1-1; D not resolved. The CDR3 sequence is 14 residues long. Trimming stripped 5 bases from V and 1 base from J, with 11 bases between. Germline CDR1 and CDR2: LNHDA and SQIVND (reference sequence). This CDR3 is CASSRKQSNTEAFF. Here the CDR3 DNA reads TGTGCCAGTAGTCGTAAACAGTCGAACACTGAAGCTTTCTTT.

This clonotype was seen a few times. The V gene is TRBV19, the J gene TRBJ1-6, with D hard to call. Trimming removed 3 bases at V and 4 bases at J, with 10 bases between. CDR3 length: 15 residues. CDR1 and CDR2 from the germline V gene are LNHDA and SQIVND (reference sequence). The CDR3 here is CASSMESVYNSPLHF. CDR3 bases: TGTGCCAGTAGTATGGAGTCGGTTTATAATTCACCCCTCCACTTT.

The J gene is TRBJ2-3, the V gene TRBV30; perhaps TRBD1 as D (5 bases). Germline CDR1 reads GTSNPN; CDR2 reads SVGIG (reference sequence). V lost 3 bases, J lost 5 bases, and 12 bases lay in between. CDR3 length equals 13 residues. The chain's CDR3 is CAWRTALLDTQYF. In DNA form, the CDR3 reads TGTGCCTGGAGGACAGCCCTTCTAGATACGCAGTATTTT.

There are many counts of this clonotype. The chain recombines TRBV15 with TRBJ2-1; 9 nucleotides match TRBD2. Germline V CDR1 and CDR2: LNHNV, YYDKDF (reference sequence). The CDR3 is 15 residues long. J lost 3 bases, V lost 1 base, and 1 base had no gene match. CDR3 loop: CATSRASGDYNEQFF. In nucleotides, the CDR3 is TGTGCCACCAGCAGAGCTAGCGGGGACTACAATGAGCAGTTCTTC.

This clonotype has ten or more counts. This rearrangement joins TRBV2 to TRBJ1-2; 7 bases are shared with TRBD1. Germline lookup yields CDR1 SNHLY and CDR2 FYNNEI. The CDR3 runs to 14 residues. J was trimmed by 7 bases and V by 10 bases; bases with no gene match: 15. CDR3 nucleotides: TGTGCCACCGAGAATTTTCAGGGGGAGGGTGGCTACACCTTC. Translating it yields CATENFQGEGGYTF.

The sample holds many counts of this clonotype. This sequence joins TRBV19 and TRBJ1-1, with D perhaps matching TRBD1 (6 bases). Germline loops: CDR1 LNHDA, CDR2 SQIVND (reference sequence). The CDR3 has 14 residues. Trimming took 4 bases from V and 6 from J, leaving 15 bases between them. CDR3 in amino acids: CASSTGGGVPEAFF. The CDR3, as DNA: TGTGCCAGTAGTACCGGAGGGGGTGTCCCTGAAGCTTTCTTT.

This clonotype was seen ten or more times. V usage is TRBV11-2 and J usage is TRBJ2-5, with 7 bases fitting TRBD2. V was pared by 2 bases and J by 7 bases, with 10 bases of the junction left unmatched. Germline CDR1 and CDR2: SGHAT and FQNNGV. This CDR3 contains 15 residues. The CDR3 here is CASSLTAGEVGTQYF. CDR3 nucleotides: TGTGCCAGCAGCTTAACTGCGGGAGAGGTCGGGACCCAGTACTTC.

This clonotype has a handful of counts. The rearrangement uses TRBV20-1 and TRBJ2-3; 9 bases are shared with TRBD2. V shed 4 bases and J 2 bases; nucleotides not matched to a gene: 7. Germline V gene data show CDR1 as DFQATT and CDR2 as SNEGSKA (reference sequence). The CDR3 runs 15 residues. The CDR3 bases are TGCAGTGCTACTACCGGGACTAGCTACACAGATACGCAGTATTTT. This sequence encodes CSATTGTSYTDTQYF.

This clonotype was counted at least ten times. The chain joins TRBV28 to TRBJ1-2; 7 nucleotides line up with TRBD1. The CDR3 is 15 amino acids. CDR1 MDHEN and CDR2 SYDVKM come from the germline V gene. V trimming: 6 bases; J trimming: 4 bases; junction bases outside the gene matches: 11. CDR3 protein: CASSFSGTARYGYTF. Written as DNA, the CDR3 is TGTGCCAGCAGCTTCTCCGGGACAGCTCGCTATGGCTACACCTTC.

This clonotype was counted ten times or more. The rearrangement joins TRBV7-2 to TRBJ2-7; the match to TRBD2 covers 11 bases. Per the germline V gene, CDR1 is SGHTA and CDR2 is FQGNSA. The CDR3 sequence is 16 residues long. V shed 4 bases and J 5 bases; nucleotides not matched to a gene: 10. CDR3 region: CASSSFFSGRAHEQYF. The CDR3 bases are TGTGCCAGCAGCTCATTCTTTAGCGGGAGGGCCCACGAGCAGTACTTC.

This clonotype was observed many times. The CDR3 spells CSAETSSTDTQYF. The DNA of the CDR3 is TGCAGCGCCGAGACCTCTAGCACAGATACGCAGTATTTT. The rearrangement uses TRBV29-1 and TRBJ2-3; D gene unclear. The CDR3 loop spans 13 amino acids. Germline CDR1 SQVTM, CDR2 ANQGSEA. V lost 7 bases to trimming and J lost 0 bases, with 11 bases between them.

The chain couples TRBV20-1 to TRBJ2-1, with a possible D match to TRBD2 (6 bases). Germline lookup yields CDR1 DFQATT and CDR2 SNEGSKA (reference sequence). Trimming took 5 bases from V and 0 from J, leaving 17 bases between them. The CDR3 spans 16 residues. As DNA, the CDR3 is TGCAGTGCTTCATCAGCGGGCCCCAGCTCCTACAATGAGCAGTTCTTC. It is translated as CSASSAGPSSYNEQFF.

This rearrangement joins TRBV7-9 to TRBJ2-7; possibly TRBD2 for D (6 bases). The V gene lost 4 bases and the J gene lost 0 bases, with 25 bases spanning the gap. CDR1 and CDR2 (germline): SEHNR, FQNEAQ (reference sequence). The CDR3 has 19 amino acids. The DNA of the CDR3 is TGTGCCAGCAGCTCGGGACTGCGGGCGGTGGGCGACTACTCCTACGAGCAGTACTTC. It encodes CASSSGLRAVGDYSYEQYF.

The V call is TRBV7-9, the J call TRBJ2-7; D gene ambiguous. CDR1 and CDR2 (germline): SEHNR, FQNEAQ (reference sequence). This CDR3 is built from 12 residues. Trimming pared 2 bases from V and 3 bases from J, leaving 5 bases between. The CDR3 coding sequence is TGTGCCAGCAGCTTATCCCGCTACGAGCAGTACTTC. It yields the protein CASSLSRYEQYF.